The 3 T cell receptor beta chains below were found in one sample sequenced in a study of human T cells and chemical hapten exposure. TCRdb processed the 5' RACE reads anew with MiXCR; each CDR3 protein has one entry. The sample contains about 110,000 distinct CDR3 sequences, approximately 19% of which appear only once. Total RNA was extracted from unfractionated whole blood. The receptors originated from a human donor in good health.

This clonotype was seen more than once but under ten times. The chain carries TRBV20-1 and TRBJ1-2; D gene ambiguous. CDR1 DFQATT and CDR2 SNEGSKA come from the germline V gene (reference sequence). With 6 bases removed from V and 3 bases from J, the gap between germline ends came to 8 bases. The CDR3 is made up of 11 amino acids. The CDR3 DNA is TGCAGTGCAAACTCTTACTATGGCTACACCTTC. Encoded protein: CSANSYYGYTF.

This clonotype has just a few counts. The J gene is TRBJ2-5, the V gene TRBV6-5; a weak D match, TRBD1 (6 bases). Germline V gene data show CDR1 as MNHEY and CDR2 as SVGAGI. This CDR3 comprises 16 residues. V was shortened by 5 bases and J by 2 bases, with 18 bases between the two germline ends. The CDR3 DNA reads as TGTGCCAGCAGTCTCCGACCGGACAGCCCTCAAGAGACCCAGTACTTC. Translated: CASSLRPDSPQETQYF.

This chain links TRBV18 with TRBJ1-4, with D uncertain. The ends were cut back, 0 bases at V and 5 bases at J, with 4 bases in the middle. The germline CDR1 and CDR2 sequences are KGHSH and LQKENI. The length of the CDR3 is 13 residues. The CDR3 spells CASSPPPNEKLFF. As DNA, the CDR3 is TGTGCCAGCTCACCACCTCCGAATGAAAAACTGTTTTTT.